This entry concerns a single T cell receptor (beta chain). Its antigen is unidentified. This sample stems from a study of cytomegalovirus exposure and HLA in healthy donors. Notes on the study in general: V- and J-gene trimming of TCR beta was linked (in a later analysis) to a missense DCLRE1C variant.

This PCR relied on a set of 60 Vbeta primers and 13 Jbeta primers. Under the authors' procedure: Later reanalysis found 60 million to 90 million unique TCR beta chains, around 9.9 million of them shared. Using immunoSEQ multiplex PCR, the repertoire was profiled, and TCRdb retains in-frame clones only, with some absent. V, J and clone size were drawn from that table, and D and trimming were deduced from the DNA. Of 150,000 to 200,000 clones listed, approximately 71% are singletons. Sequenced input: PBMCs. This clonotype was obtained from a man between 45 and 60 years old in good health and CMV-seronegative.

CDR3 nucleotides: TGTGCCAGCAGCTTAGAGGGCAGGGCCTGGGAAAAACTGTTTTTT. Translation: CASSLEGRAWEKLFF. The chain combines TRBV11-2 with TRBJ1-4; D is perhaps TRBD1 (5 bases). This CDR3 contains 15 residues. Trimming took off 0 bases at V and 8 bases at J, with 13 bases between the two ends. The germline V gene has CDR1 SGHAT and CDR2 FQNNGV.